Listed below are T cell receptor beta chains from one sample, sequenced in a study of T cell responses to AZD1222 COVID-19 vaccine. Assay: immunoSEQ multiplex PCR; the TCRdb copy retains only in-frame clones and omits some. The table lists over 150,000 clones, roughly 87% of them singletons. This material consisted of peripheral blood, taken on day 0 of AZD1222 vaccination. Source of these receptors: an adult in good health. The CDR3 runs from the conserved cysteine through the conserved F or W. The D gene is left open where the match is weak. Size values are once, few and many counts, or a class for expanded clones, and some rows have none.

TRBV6-5	TRBJ2-3	.	.	CASRPHGPRTDTQYF	TGTGCCAGCAGACCACATGGTCCTCGCACAGATACGCAGTATTTT
TRBV7-2	TRBJ1-2	.	TRBD1	CASSRDRGEWGYTF	TGTGCCAGCAGTCGCGACAGGGGCGAGTGGGGCTACACCTTC
TRBV30	TRBJ2-3	few	TRBD2	CAWSRGSGRDTQYF	TGTGCCTGGTCTCGGGGTAGCGGGAGAGATACGCAGTATTTT
TRBV19	TRBJ2-7	.	.	CASGSSAGTYEQYF	TGTGCCAGTGGAAGTTCGGCGGGAACCTACGAGCAGTACTTC
TRBV5-1	TRBJ2-5	.	TRBD2	CASSVPTSGSRETQYF	TGCGCCAGCAGCGTACCGACTAGCGGGAGCAGAGAGACCCAGTACTTC
TRBV7-8	TRBJ2-7	few	.	CASSLYGPLGEQYF	TGTGCCAGCAGCTTATACGGGCCCCTGGGAGAGCAGTACTTC
TRBV14	TRBJ1-1	.	TRBD1	CASSLWTGRTEAFF	TGTGCCAGCAGCCTTTGGACAGGGCGCACTGAAGCTTTCTTT
TRBV9	TRBJ2-1	once	TRBD2	CASSAIAGTYNEQFF	TGTGCCAGCAGCGCAATAGCGGGGACTTACAATGAGCAGTTCTTC
TRBV19	TRBJ1-2	.	.	CASSQGNSGYTF	TGTGCCAGTTCCCAGGGGAACTCTGGCTACACCTTC
TRBV6-5	TRBJ1-5	.	.	CASNRLSGPQHF	TGTGCCAGCAATCGGCTTTCGGGGCCCCAGCATTTT
TRBV6-5	TRBJ1-2	once	TRBD1	CASSYAPGQDYGYTF	TGTGCCAGCAGTTACGCACCGGGACAGGACTATGGCTACACCTTC
TRBV29-1	TRBJ1-4	.	.	CSVLGGDEKLFF	TGCAGCGTTTTGGGGGGAGATGAAAAACTGTTTTTT
TRBV5-5	TRBJ2-1	.	TRBD1	CASSYWTGRAEQFF	TGTGCCAGCAGCTATTGGACAGGGCGGGCTGAGCAGTTCTTC
TRBV5-4	TRBJ1-1	.	.	CASSLGVERSGTEAFF	TGTGCCAGCAGCTTGGGGGTCGAGAGGTCGGGCACTGAAGCTTTCTTT
TRBV7-9	TRBJ1-1	.	.	CASSLRGNTEAFF	TGTGCCAGCAGCCTTCGGGGGAACACTGAAGCTTTCTTT
TRBV28	TRBJ1-4	.	.	CASSEGGANEKLFF	TGTGCCAGCAGCGAAGGGGGAGCTAATGAAAAACTGTTTTTT
TRBV7-6	TRBJ2-3	.	TRBD2	CASSLAPGSGRGADTQYF	TGTGCCAGCAGCTTAGCGCCGGGAAGCGGGAGGGGTGCAGATACGCAGTATTTT
TRBV19	TRBJ2-1	.	.	CASIATGSSYNEQFF	TGTGCCAGTATCGCGACGGGGAGCTCCTACAATGAGCAGTTCTTC
TRBV7-9	TRBJ1-2	.	TRBD1	CASSPLPGQGVRGYTF	TGTGCCAGCAGCCCACTCCCGGGACAGGGAGTACGTGGCTACACCTTC
TRBV24-1	TRBJ2-5	.	.	CATSVQGGETQYF	TGTGCCACCAGTGTGCAGGGCGGGGAGACCCAGTACTTC
TRBV5-4	TRBJ2-3	.	.	CASSLEGYTDTQYF	TGTGCCAGCAGCTTGGAGGGTTACACAGATACGCAGTATTTT
TRBV6-6	TRBJ1-2	.	TRBD1	CASSYADRGYGYTF	TGTGCCAGCAGTTACGCCGACAGGGGGTATGGCTACACCTTC
TRBV18	TRBJ2-7	.	TRBD1	CASSRTGAGDGEQYF	TGTGCCAGCTCGCGGACAGGGGCGGGGGATGGTGAGCAGTACTTC